This is a list of T cell receptor beta chains from one sample in a study of T-cell memory formation after mild COVID-19. TCRdb re-analysed the 5' RACE reads in MiXCR, keeping a single row per CDR3 protein. The data hold approximately 300,000 distinct CDR3 sequences, with over 7% observed a single time. Sequences were obtained from PBMCs or a T cell subset sorted from them (not recorded which). These receptors were obtained from a man between 18 and 35 years old who had mild COVID-19 (a few samples of this study predate the infection). Cell type and time point are not known. Both conserved end residues are part of each CDR3. The order of the fields is clone size, CDR3 length, D gene, V gene, J gene, CDR3 DNA, CDR3 protein. The D gene is left open where the match is weak. Size tells how often a clone was seen (once, few, many) or the class of an expanded clone, and some rows leave it out.

size: few; length: 20; D: TRBD1; V: TRBV6-5; J: TRBJ2-3; DNA: TGTGCCAGCAGTGGCTCGAGGGGGCGAGAGGCTAGCCGCGGTAGAGATACGCAGTATTTT; CDR3: CASSGSRGREASRGRDTQYF
size: many; length: 19; D: .; V: TRBV5-1; J: TRBJ2-6; DNA: TGCGCCAGCAGCCGTCTGAGTGGGGCCTTACTCTCTGGGGCCAACGTCCTGACTTTC; CDR3: CASSRLSGALLSGANVLTF
size: once; length: 15; D: .; V: TRBV7-9; J: TRBJ2-4; DNA: TGTGCCAGCAGCACCACCACAGGTTTTAAAGACATTCAGTACTTC; CDR3: CASSTTTGFKDIQYF
size: many; length: 12; D: TRBD2; V: TRBV24-1; J: TRBJ2-1; DNA: TGTGCCACCAGTGAGGACCGGGACTATAGGTTCTTC; CDR3: CATSEDRDYRFF
size: .; length: 15; D: .; V: TRBV5-1; J: TRBJ1-1; DNA: TGCGCCAGCAGCCTTCAGTTAGGGTCGAACACTGAAGCTTTCTTT; CDR3: CASSLQLGSNTEAFF
size: few; length: 14; D: .; V: TRBV7-2; J: TRBJ2-5; DNA: TGTGCCAGCACCCCTTTGCGGCTCCAAGAGACCCAGTACTTC; CDR3: CASTPLRLQETQYF
size: many; length: 13; D: .; V: TRBV7-3; J: TRBJ1-1; DNA: TGTGCCAGCAGCTCCCCAGGGGCCACTGAAGCTTTCTTT; CDR3: CASSSPGATEAFF
size: .; length: 16; D: TRBD1; V: TRBV5-1; J: TRBJ2-5; DNA: TGCGCCAGCAGCTTGAACGGACAGGGGTTCTCAGAGACCCAGTACTTC; CDR3: CASSLNGQGFSETQYF
size: few; length: 16; D: .; V: TRBV5-4; J: TRBJ2-3; DNA: TGTGCCAGCAGCATAAGACTAGAAAGGCTCACAGATACGCAGTATTTT; CDR3: CASSIRLERLTDTQYF
size: few; length: 14; D: .; V: TRBV7-9; J: TRBJ1-2; DNA: TGTGCCAGCAGCTTCGAGACGGGTGGCTATGGCTACACCTTC; CDR3: CASSFETGGYGYTF
size: many; length: 15; D: TRBD2; V: TRBV5-1; J: TRBJ2-3; DNA: TGTGCCAGCAGCTCTGGGACTAGCGGCACAGATACGCAGTATTTT; CDR3: CASSSGTSGTDTQYF
size: .; length: 12; D: TRBD1; V: TRBV30; J: TRBJ1-6; DNA: TGTGCCTGGAACAGGGGGTATTCACACCTCCACTTT; CDR3: CAWNRGYSHLHF
size: .; length: 14; D: .; V: TRBV7-2; J: TRBJ2-5; DNA: TGTGCCAGCAGCTCCACCAGGGGTGGCGAGACCCAGTACTTC; CDR3: CASSSTRGGETQYF
size: .; length: 16; D: .; V: TRBV6-2/TRBV6-3; J: TRBJ2-2; DNA: TGTGCCAGCACCTACGGTGGGTTCGCGAACACCGGGGAGCTGTTTTTT; CDR3: CASTYGGFANTGELFF
size: many; length: 15; D: TRBD1; V: TRBV6-5; J: TRBJ1-1; DNA: TGTGCCAGCAGTTACCTCGTAACAGGGGACACTGAAGCTTTCTTT; CDR3: CASSYLVTGDTEAFF
size: many; length: 17; D: TRBD1; V: TRBV7-2; J: TRBJ2-7; DNA: TGTGCCAGCAGCTCCCGAATTCCCCAGGGACAGTACTACGAGCAGTACTTC; CDR3: CASSSRIPQGQYYEQYF
size: .; length: 15; D: TRBD1; V: TRBV28; J: TRBJ1-1; DNA: TGTGCCAGCAGACAGACAGGGGGCGTGAACACTGAAGCTTTCTTT; CDR3: CASRQTGGVNTEAFF
size: few; length: 14; D: TRBD2; V: TRBV5-1; J: TRBJ2-2; DNA: TGCGCCAGCAGCTCGGGACTAGCGACCGGGGAGCTGTTTTTT; CDR3: CASSSGLATGELFF
size: many; length: 17; D: TRBD1; V: TRBV5-1; J: TRBJ2-6; DNA: TGCGCCAGCAGCTTGGGACAGGGTGGGTCTGGGGCCAACGTCCTGACTTTC; CDR3: CASSLGQGGSGANVLTF
size: few; length: 14; D: .; V: TRBV12-3/TRBV12-4; J: TRBJ2-7; DNA: TGTGCCAGCAGTTCGGGTCGGAGCTCCTACGAGCAGTACTTC; CDR3: CASSSGRSSYEQYF
size: .; length: 17; D: TRBD1; V: TRBV10-3; J: TRBJ1-5; DNA: TGTGCCACCCAGGTGGACAGGGGGAGGAAAAGGCATCAGCCCCAGCATTTT; CDR3: CATQVDRGRKRHQPQHF
size: .; length: 14; D: TRBD2; V: TRBV6-5; J: TRBJ2-4; DNA: TGTGCCAGCAGAGACAGCGGGGGGGCCGGCATTCAGTACTTC; CDR3: CASRDSGGAGIQYF
size: many; length: 15; D: TRBD2; V: TRBV7-2; J: TRBJ2-5; DNA: TGTGCCAGCAGCTACTCGCGGGGGGATGAAGAGACCCAGTACTTC; CDR3: CASSYSRGDEETQYF
size: many; length: 14; D: TRBD2; V: TRBV7-2; J: TRBJ2-3; DNA: TGTGCCAGCAGCTTAGAGCTAGCGGGAGATACGCAGTATTTT; CDR3: CASSLELAGDTQYF
size: few; length: 16; D: TRBD2; V: TRBV10-3; J: TRBJ2-1; DNA: TGTGCCACCGGAGCCCTAGCGGGGGTCCTCCCCCTTGAGCAGTTCTTC; CDR3: CATGALAGVLPLEQFF
size: .; length: 15; D: .; V: TRBV3-1; J: TRBJ1-6; DNA: TGTGCCAGCAGCCAAGCGCCTCTCACAGGGTCACCCCTCCACTTT; CDR3: CASSQAPLTGSPLHF
size: many; length: 14; D: .; V: TRBV7-8; J: TRBJ1-1; DNA: TGTGCCAGCAGCTCTAGCCGGGGGTGGACTGAAGCTTTCTTT; CDR3: CASSSSRGWTEAFF
size: .; length: 15; D: TRBD1; V: TRBV28; J: TRBJ1-4; DNA: TGTGCCAGCAGTTCTCAGCCGGGACAGGGCGAAAAACTGTTTTTT; CDR3: CASSSQPGQGEKLFF
size: few; length: 13; D: .; V: TRBV4-1; J: TRBJ2-5; DNA: TGCGCCAGCAGCCAAGAGACCGATTCCGCCCAGTACTTC; CDR3: CASSQETDSAQYF
size: .; length: 13; D: .; V: TRBV7-6; J: TRBJ1-4; DNA: TGTGCCAGCAGCTTATTGCAGTGGGAAAAACTGTTTTTT; CDR3: CASSLLQWEKLFF
size: many; length: 13; D: .; V: TRBV4-3; J: TRBJ1-2; DNA: TGCGCCAGCAGCCAAGAGTCCTGGGGTGGCTACACCTTC; CDR3: CASSQESWGGYTF
size: few; length: 15; D: .; V: TRBV5-5; J: TRBJ2-7; DNA: TGTGCCAGCAGCGTGACAGGTGGGAGATCCTACGAGCAGTACTTC; CDR3: CASSVTGGRSYEQYF
size: .; length: 13; D: .; V: TRBV6-6; J: TRBJ2-7; DNA: TGTGCCAGCAGTTACTCGAGGGTGGGCGAGCAGTACTTC; CDR3: CASSYSRVGEQYF
size: many; length: 13; D: .; V: TRBV6-2/TRBV6-3; J: TRBJ1-5; DNA: TGTGCCAGCGCAACGGCTAGCAATCAGCCCCAGCATTTT; CDR3: CASATASNQPQHF
size: .; length: 15; D: .; V: TRBV12-3/TRBV12-4; J: TRBJ1-4; DNA: TGTGCCAGCAGTGCAACCAGGGGAGTAATCGAAAAACTGTTTTTT; CDR3: CASSATRGVIEKLFF
size: many; length: 14; D: .; V: TRBV5-4; J: TRBJ1-1; DNA: TGTGCCAGCAGCTTGTCGCAGCGGCCCACTGAAGCTTTCTTT; CDR3: CASSLSQRPTEAFF
size: .; length: 16; D: TRBD1; V: TRBV20-1; J: TRBJ2-6; DNA: TGCAGTGCTAGTTTCCAGGGGGCCTCTGGGGCCAACGTCCTGACTTTC; CDR3: CSASFQGASGANVLTF
size: few; length: 16; D: TRBD2; V: TRBV7-3; J: TRBJ2-2; DNA: TGTGCCAGCAGCTTGTCTAGCGGAACGAACACCGGGGAGCTGTTTTTT; CDR3: CASSLSSGTNTGELFF
size: .; length: 14; D: .; V: TRBV27; J: TRBJ2-7; DNA: TGTGCCAGCAGTTTACGCGCGGGGTATTACGAGCAGTACTTC; CDR3: CASSLRAGYYEQYF
size: .; length: 15; D: .; V: TRBV6-2/TRBV6-3; J: TRBJ2-2; DNA: TGTGCCAGCAGCCCCCTCCGGGACCACACCGGGGAGCTGTTTTTT; CDR3: CASSPLRDHTGELFF
size: .; length: 15; D: TRBD2; V: TRBV7-8; J: TRBJ2-7; DNA: TGTGCCAGCAGCTCGACTAGCGGGGCCCACTACGAGCAGTACTTC; CDR3: CASSSTSGAHYEQYF
size: many; length: 14; D: TRBD1; V: TRBV7-2; J: TRBJ2-1; DNA: TGTGCCAGCAGCTTAACACCAACAGGGGATGAGCAGTTCTTC; CDR3: CASSLTPTGDEQFF
size: few; length: 16; D: TRBD2; V: TRBV5-4; J: TRBJ2-3; DNA: TGTGCCAGCAGCCCCCGACTAGCGGGGGCCCAGGATACGCAGTATTTT; CDR3: CASSPRLAGAQDTQYF
size: .; length: 13; D: .; V: TRBV10-3; J: TRBJ1-5; DNA: TGTGCCATCAGTGCTTTGCAGGGTCAGCCCCAGCATTTT; CDR3: CAISALQGQPQHF
size: many; length: 16; D: .; V: TRBV7-2; J: TRBJ1-4; DNA: TGTGCCAGCAGCCTATTTGGAAGGTCCGGAGGTGAAAAACTGTTTTTT; CDR3: CASSLFGRSGGEKLFF
size: .; length: 12; D: .; V: TRBV15; J: TRBJ2-1; DNA: TGTGCCACTCCGCAGCGTTACAATGAGCAGTTCTTC; CDR3: CATPQRYNEQFF
size: .; length: 14; D: .; V: TRBV6-6; J: TRBJ2-7; DNA: TGTGCCAGCAGCCCCTCTGCGGTTCGTAACGAGCAGTACTTC; CDR3: CASSPSAVRNEQYF